The 18 T cell receptor beta chains presented below share a single source sample, sequenced in a study of T cell changes during pregnancy in multiple sclerosis. The protocol was immunoSEQ multiplex PCR, while the TCRdb copy is restricted to in-frame clones and leaves out a portion. The data show about 40,000 clones, with roughly nine tenths seen just once and around 1.3% held by the top ten. The sequences come from peripheral blood, collected before pregnancy. These receptors originate from a female donor with multiple sclerosis, enrolled in a pregnancy study.

The V call is TRBV29-1, the J call TRBJ2-5, with D possibly matching TRBD2 (7 bases). V was pared by 3 bases and J by 4 bases, with 18 bases between. CDR3 length: 15 residues. Germline V gene lookup returns CDR1 SQVTM and CDR2 ANQGSEA. Here the CDR3 DNA reads TGCAGCGTTGACGGGCCCGGGGGGCAAGGAGAGACCCAGTACTTC. It encodes CSVDGPGGQGETQYF.

This chain joins TRBV19 and TRBJ2-5, with a weak D call TRBD2 (5 bases). The CDR3 sequence is 15 residues long. Trimming took off 1 base at V and 7 bases at J, with 16 bases between the two ends. In germline, CDR1 is LNHDA, CDR2 SQIVND (reference sequence). The CDR3 protein is CASSIGGGSMGTQYF. The CDR3 nucleotides read TGTGCCAGTAGTATAGGTGGCGGGTCCATGGGGACCCAGTACTTC.

The V gene is TRBV19, the J gene TRBJ1-5; possible D gene TRBD1, 5 bases. CDR1 is LNHDA, CDR2 SQIVND, per germline (reference sequence). Trimming took off 1 base at V and 3 bases at J, with 7 bases between the two ends. This CDR3 has 14 residues. In DNA form, the CDR3 reads TGTGCCAGTAGTATAGCGACAGTCAATCAGCCCCAGCATTTT. It specifies CASSIATVNQPQHF.

V usage is TRBV10-3 and J usage is TRBJ2-1, with 10 bases lining up with TRBD1. After removal of 4 bases from V and 7 bases from J, the junction contained 7 bases not matched to a gene. CDR3 length: 15 amino acids. CDR1 is ENHRY, CDR2 SYGVKD, per germline. This CDR3 reads CAISVTGTGENEQFF. The CDR3 region has the DNA TGTGCCATCAGTGTTACCGGGACAGGGGAAAATGAGCAGTTCTTC.

The chain couples TRBV10-3 to TRBJ1-2; 7 positions agree with TRBD1. V shed 11 bases, J shed 2 bases, and the junction held 5 bases outside the gene matches. Looked up from germline, CDR1 is ENHRY and CDR2 is SYGVKD. The CDR3 has 12 amino acids. DNA of the CDR3: TGTGCCTCCGGGGGACAGAACTATGGCTACACCTTC. It specifies CASGGQNYGYTF.

The gene calls are TRBV9 and TRBJ2-1, with D perhaps matching TRBD1 (6 bases). The CDR3 contains 13 residues. Germline CDR1 SGDLS, CDR2 YYNGEE. Between the trimmed V and J ends, which lost 2 bases and 5 bases, there was a span of 8 bases. CDR3 in DNA: TGTGCCAGCAGCGTTAGACAGGACAATGAGCAGTTCTTC. Protein sequence: CASSVRQDNEQFF.

CDR3 sequence: CASSVGTSYEQYF. CDR3 bases: TGTGCCAGCAGCGTTGGGACTTCCTACGAGCAGTACTTC. V is TRBV9 and J is TRBJ2-7, with a tentative D call TRBD2 (6 bases). V dropped 2 bases and J dropped 1 base, with 7 bases sitting between them. Germline loops: CDR1 SGDLS, CDR2 YYNGEE. The CDR3 is 13 residues long.

This clone has a single count. The CDR3 DNA reads as TGTGCCAGCAGTGAAATTCGGGACAGGGATTGGGAGACGCTAGCGGGACTCTACAATGAGCAGTTCTTC. It specifies CASSEIRDRDWETLAGLYNEQFF. The chain uses TRBV2 and TRBJ2-1; D is tentatively TRBD1 or TRBD2 (9 bases each). V was clipped by 2 bases and J by 3 bases, with 35 bases between them. Germline V gene lookup returns CDR1 SNHLY and CDR2 FYNNEI. The CDR3 runs to 23 residues.

This sequence joins TRBV4-3 and TRBJ2-3, with D perhaps TRBD2 (6 bases). Trimming removed 2 bases at V and 0 bases at J, with 12 bases between. The CDR3 has 16 amino acids. The germline gives CDR1 LGHNA, CDR2 YSLEER. DNA of the CDR3: TGCGCCAGCAGCCAACTCCCCGGAGGGAGCACAGATACGCAGTATTTT. Protein product: CASSQLPGGSTDTQYF.

This clone was counted a few times. The chain has TRBV14 and TRBJ2-4; TRBD1 matches 7 bases. With 7 bases clipped from V and 9 bases from J, the junction kept 9 bases outside the gene matches. Per the germline V gene, CDR1 is SGHDN and CDR2 is FVKESK. This CDR3 spans 13 amino acids. CDR3 nucleotides: TGTGCCAGCACCCCAGGGGGAGTAGGCATTCAGTACTTC. This translates into CASTPGGVGIQYF.

CDR3 residues: CASRGTRNIQYF. Here the CDR3 DNA reads TGCGCCAGCAGGGGGACTAGAAACATTCAGTACTTC. This chain uses TRBV10-2 with TRBJ2-4, with 8 bases fitting TRBD2. Per the germline V gene, CDR1 is WSHSY and CDR2 is SAAADI. The CDR3 is 12 residues long. J lost 6 bases, V lost 6 bases, and 1 base had no gene match.

CDR3: CASSIDRGAGTEAFF. The CDR3 DNA is TGTGCCAGTAGTATAGATCGGGGGGCAGGAACTGAAGCTTTCTTT. This sequence joins TRBV19 and TRBJ1-1, with TRBD1 as a possible D gene (6 bases). The ends were cut back, 0 bases at V and 5 bases at J, with 13 bases in the middle. Per the germline V gene, CDR1 is LNHDA and CDR2 is SQIVND (reference sequence). The CDR3 has 15 amino acids.

The chain employs TRBV7-9 and TRBJ2-1; D is possibly TRBD2 (5 bases). The CDR3 runs 15 residues. V was pared by 5 bases and J by 0 bases, with 11 bases between. CDR1 and CDR2 (germline): SEHNR, FQNEAQ (reference sequence). CDR3 nucleotide sequence: TGTGCCAGCAGCGACTATGGCAGCTCCTACAATGAGCAGTTCTTC. This translates into CASSDYGSSYNEQFF.

The CDR3 is CASSHLSATLLLGAGGAEETQYF. The CDR3 coding sequence is TGTGCCAGCTCACATCTCTCGGCCACACTCTTACTCGGAGCGGGAGGGGCTGAGGAGACCCAGTACTTC. The V and J genes are TRBV18 and TRBJ2-5, with 10 positions matching TRBD2. The CDR3 loop spans 23 amino acids. The ends lost 4 bases at V and 5 bases at J; junction bases unmatched: 31. Germline-derived CDR1 and CDR2 are KGHSH and LQKENI. Drawing the rest from reference TRBV18 and TRBJ2-5, the complete variable domain is NAGVMQNPRHLVRRRGQEARLRCSPMKGHSHVYWYRQLPEEGLKFMVYLQKENIIDESGMPKERFSAEFPKEGPSILRIQQVVRGDSAAYFCASSHLSATLLLGAGGAEETQYFGPGTRLLVL.

The chain employs TRBV6-5 and TRBJ1-1; D is unresolved. Per germline, CDR1 MNHEY and CDR2 SVGAGI. The CDR3 is made up of 14 amino acids. The V end was cut by 2 bases, the J end by 0 bases, with 7 bases between. The DNA of the CDR3 is TGTGCCAGCAGTTACACACCGATGAACACTGAAGCTTTCTTT. Translating it yields CASSYTPMNTEAFF.

In DNA form, the CDR3 reads TGTGCCAGCAGTTATAGCGGATTCCAAGAGACCCAGTACTTC. It encodes CASSYSGFQETQYF. J is TRBJ2-5 and V is TRBV6-5; a weak D match, TRBD2 (6 bases). V lost 3 bases and J 1 base, leaving 9 bases between the germline ends. The CDR3 is made up of 14 amino acids. Germline CDR1 reads MNHEY; CDR2 reads SVGAGI.

This clone showed up just once. This chain connects TRBV7-9 to TRBJ1-1; D possibly corresponds to TRBD1 (6 bases). The CDR3 spans 15 residues. The germline gives CDR1 SEHNR, CDR2 FQNEAQ (reference sequence). Trimming pared 3 bases from V and 3 bases from J, leaving 14 bases between. CDR3 amino acids: CASSLGLTGYTEAFF. CDR3 nucleotides: TGTGCCAGCAGCTTGGGGTTAACAGGGTACACTGAAGCTTTCTTT.

This chain links TRBV7-9 with TRBJ1-4, with D possibly matching TRBD1 (6 bases). Germline V gene lookup returns CDR1 SEHNR and CDR2 FQNEAQ (reference sequence). The CDR3 has 14 amino acids. Trimming stripped 6 bases from V and 7 bases from J, with 15 bases between. The CDR3 DNA reads TGTGCCAGCAGTCGAACGGGGGGCGGTGAAAAACTGTTTTTT. It translates to CASSRTGGGEKLFF.